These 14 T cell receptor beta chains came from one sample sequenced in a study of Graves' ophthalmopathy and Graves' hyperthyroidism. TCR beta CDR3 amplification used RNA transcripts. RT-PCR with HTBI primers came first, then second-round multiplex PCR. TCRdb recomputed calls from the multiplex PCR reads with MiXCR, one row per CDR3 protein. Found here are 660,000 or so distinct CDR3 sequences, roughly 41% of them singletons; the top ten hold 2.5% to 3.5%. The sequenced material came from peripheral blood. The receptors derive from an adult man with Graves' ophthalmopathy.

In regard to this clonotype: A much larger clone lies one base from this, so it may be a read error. CDR3 sequence (DNA): TGTGCCAGTAATTTCCGGGGCAGGGTCAACGGCTACACCTTC. This gives the protein CASNFRGRVNGYTF. This rearrangement joins TRBV19 to TRBJ1-2, with D maybe TRBD1 (5 bases). CDR1 and CDR2 from the germline V gene are LNHDA and SQIVND (reference sequence). The CDR3 loop spans 14 amino acids. V was trimmed by 7 bases and J by 8 bases, leaving 20 bases between them.

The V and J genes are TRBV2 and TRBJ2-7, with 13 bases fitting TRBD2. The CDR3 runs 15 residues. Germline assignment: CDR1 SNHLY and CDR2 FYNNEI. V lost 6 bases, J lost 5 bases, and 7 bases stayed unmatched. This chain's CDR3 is CASRDPGTSGDEQYF. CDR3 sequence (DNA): TGTGCCAGCAGGGACCCTGGGACTAGCGGGGACGAGCAGTACTTC.

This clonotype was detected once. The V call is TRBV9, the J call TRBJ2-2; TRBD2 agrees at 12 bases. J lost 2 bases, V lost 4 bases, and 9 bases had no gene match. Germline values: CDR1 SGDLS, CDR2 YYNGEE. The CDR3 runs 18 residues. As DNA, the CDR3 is TGTGCCAGCAGCTCTCGGACTAGCGGGATTATTAACACCGGGGAGCTGTTTTTT. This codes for CASSSRTSGIINTGELFF.

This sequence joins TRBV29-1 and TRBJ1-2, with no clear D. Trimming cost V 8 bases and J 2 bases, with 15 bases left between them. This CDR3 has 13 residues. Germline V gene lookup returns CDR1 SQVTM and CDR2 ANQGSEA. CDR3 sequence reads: CSLLVLQNYGYTF. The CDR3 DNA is TGCAGCTTATTAGTGCTCCAGAACTATGGCTACACCTTC.

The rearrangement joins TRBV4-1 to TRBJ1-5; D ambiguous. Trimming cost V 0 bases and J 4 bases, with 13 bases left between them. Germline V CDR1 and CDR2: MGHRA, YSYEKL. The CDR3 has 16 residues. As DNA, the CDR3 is TGCGCCAGCAGCCAAGACTACCCCAGTCATAATCAGCCCCAGCATTTT. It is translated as CASSQDYPSHNQPQHF.

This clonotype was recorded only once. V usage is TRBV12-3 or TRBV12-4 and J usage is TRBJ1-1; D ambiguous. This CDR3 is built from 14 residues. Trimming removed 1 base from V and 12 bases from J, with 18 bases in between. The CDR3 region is CASSLEKPHFLTFF. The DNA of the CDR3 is TGTGCCAGCAGTTTAGAGAAGCCCCACTTCCTTACTTTCTTT.

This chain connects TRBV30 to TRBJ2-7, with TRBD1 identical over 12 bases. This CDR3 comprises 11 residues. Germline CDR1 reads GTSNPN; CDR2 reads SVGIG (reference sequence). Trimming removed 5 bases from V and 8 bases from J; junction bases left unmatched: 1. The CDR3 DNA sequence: TGTGCCTGGGGGGACAGGGGGCAGCAGTACTTC. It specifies CAWGDRGQQYF.

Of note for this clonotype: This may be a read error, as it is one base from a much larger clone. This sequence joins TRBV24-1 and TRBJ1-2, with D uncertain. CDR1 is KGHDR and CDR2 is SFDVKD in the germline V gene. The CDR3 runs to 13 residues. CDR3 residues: CATGDCRAAGYTF. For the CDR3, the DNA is TGTGCCACCGGTGACTGCCGAGCCGCCGGCTACACCTTC.

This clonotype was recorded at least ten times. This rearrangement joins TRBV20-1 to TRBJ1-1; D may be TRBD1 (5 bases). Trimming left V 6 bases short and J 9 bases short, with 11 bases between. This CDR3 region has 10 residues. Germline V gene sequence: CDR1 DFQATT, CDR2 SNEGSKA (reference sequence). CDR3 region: CSAGREKAFF. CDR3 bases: TGCAGTGCCGGCAGGGAAAAAGCTTTCTTT.

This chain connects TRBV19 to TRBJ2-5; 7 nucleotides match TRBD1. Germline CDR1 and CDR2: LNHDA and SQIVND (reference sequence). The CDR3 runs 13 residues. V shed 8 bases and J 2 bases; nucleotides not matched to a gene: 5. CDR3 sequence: CASGGDRQETQYF. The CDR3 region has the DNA TGTGCCAGTGGTGGGGACAGACAAGAGACCCAGTACTTC.

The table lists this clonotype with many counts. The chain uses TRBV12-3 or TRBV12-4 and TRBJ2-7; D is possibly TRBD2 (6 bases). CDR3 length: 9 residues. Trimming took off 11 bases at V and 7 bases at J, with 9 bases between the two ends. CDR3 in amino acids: CASAGEQYF. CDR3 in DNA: TGTGCCTCCGCGGGGGAGCAGTACTTC.

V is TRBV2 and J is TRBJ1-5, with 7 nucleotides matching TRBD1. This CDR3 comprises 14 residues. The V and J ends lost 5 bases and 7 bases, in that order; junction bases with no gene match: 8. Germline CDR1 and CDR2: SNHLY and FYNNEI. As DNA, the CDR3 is TGTGCCAGCAGTTACTCGATAGGGGGCCAGCCCCAGCATTTT. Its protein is CASSYSIGGQPQHF.

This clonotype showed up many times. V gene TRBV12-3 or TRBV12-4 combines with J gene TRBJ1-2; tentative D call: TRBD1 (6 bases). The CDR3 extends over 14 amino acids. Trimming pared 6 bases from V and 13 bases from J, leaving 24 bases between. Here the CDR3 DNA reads TGTGCCAGCAGCACGCCCCGGGACATATCTCGTCTCACCTTC. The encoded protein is CASSTPRDISRLTF.

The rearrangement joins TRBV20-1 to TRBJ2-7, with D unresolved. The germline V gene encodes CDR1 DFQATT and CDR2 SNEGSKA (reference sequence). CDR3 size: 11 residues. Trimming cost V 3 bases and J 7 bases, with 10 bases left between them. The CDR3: CSASTAEEQYF. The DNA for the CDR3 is TGCAGTGCTAGCACGGCGGAAGAGCAGTACTTC.